The TCR beta chain under discussion was sequenced for a study of T-cell memory formation after mild COVID-19. TCRdb reanalysed the 5' RACE reads using MiXCR and keeps one entry per CDR3 protein. The data hold about 470,000 distinct CDR3 sequences, with 20% to 25% observed a single time. Germline CDR1 and CDR2: SGHTA and FQGTGA. The CDR3 contains 14 residues. V was shortened by 2 bases and J by 2 bases, with 10 bases between the two germline ends. Sequenced sample: PBMCs or a T cell subset sorted from them (not recorded which). V and J are TRBV7-3 and TRBJ2-7, with D unresolved. This TCR was sampled from an adult woman who had mild COVID-19 (a few samples of this study predate the infection). Cell type and time point are not known. The DNA for the CDR3 is TGTGCCAGCAGCTTATGGCCAGACACCTACGAGCAGTACTTC. As protein: CASSLWPDTYEQYF.